These 2 T cell receptor beta chains were all obtained from the same sample, sequenced in a study of T cell responses to AZD1222 COVID-19 vaccine. The protocol was immunoSEQ multiplex PCR, while the TCRdb copy is restricted to in-frame clones and leaves out a portion. Seen here are 150,000 or so clones, around 90% observed once, and the top ten hold around 0.98%. The source material was peripheral blood, sampled 28 days after the second AZD1222 dose. The receptor set was obtained from an adult who received the AZD1222 COVID-19 vaccine.

This sequence joins TRBV6-5 and TRBJ1-2; 7 bases agree with TRBD1. V lost 6 bases and J lost 9; bases outside the gene matches: 10. The CDR3 length is 13 residues. The germline gives CDR1 MNHEY, CDR2 SVGAGI. The CDR3 here is CASRAGAGGSYTF. The CDR3 DNA reads as TGTGCCAGCAGGGCCGGGGCAGGGGGTAGCTACACCTTC.

The chain uses TRBV2 and TRBJ1-5, with D unresolved. Per the germline V gene, CDR1 is SNHLY and CDR2 is FYNNEI. Trimming took 6 bases from V and 0 from J, leaving 6 bases between them. This CDR3 has 13 amino acids. The CDR3, as DNA: TGTGCCAGCAGGCCAGATAGCAATCAGCCCCAGCATTTT. This encodes CASRPDSNQPQHF.